This T cell receptor beta chain was identified during a study of blood T cell repertoires in COVID-19. Libraries were prepared by immunoSEQ multiplex PCR; TCRdb keeps only in-frame clonotypes and omits some of them. The table shows 100,000 to 150,000 clones, with around 89% occurring only once. This CDR3 is built from 13 residues. Germline V gene lookup returns CDR1 LGHNA and CDR2 YNFKEQ. Trimming removed 3 bases from V and 5 bases from J, with 7 bases in between. This receptor was taken from a man between 65 and 85 years old with active COVID-19. The specimen sequenced was peripheral blood. This chain connects TRBV4-2 to TRBJ1-4, with D possibly being TRBD1 (5 bases). CDR3 nucleotide sequence: TGTGCCAGCAGCCAGGAGGGGAATGAAAAACTGTTTTTT. Translation: CASSQEGNEKLFF.